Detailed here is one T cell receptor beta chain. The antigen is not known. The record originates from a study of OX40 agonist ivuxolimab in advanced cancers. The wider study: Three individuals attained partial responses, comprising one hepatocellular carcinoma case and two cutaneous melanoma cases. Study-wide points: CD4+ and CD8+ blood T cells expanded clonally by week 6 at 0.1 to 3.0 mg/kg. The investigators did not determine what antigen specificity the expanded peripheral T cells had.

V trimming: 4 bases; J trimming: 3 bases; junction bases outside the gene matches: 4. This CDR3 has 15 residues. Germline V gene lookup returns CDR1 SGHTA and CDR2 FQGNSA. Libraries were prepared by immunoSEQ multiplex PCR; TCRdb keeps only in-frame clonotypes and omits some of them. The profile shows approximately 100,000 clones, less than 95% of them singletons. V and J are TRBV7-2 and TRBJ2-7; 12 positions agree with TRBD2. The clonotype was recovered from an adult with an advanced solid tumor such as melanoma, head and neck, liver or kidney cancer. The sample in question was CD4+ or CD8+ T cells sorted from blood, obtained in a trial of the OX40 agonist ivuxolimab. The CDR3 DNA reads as TGTGCCAGCAGCTCCCAGACTAGCGGGAGCTACGAGCAGTACTTC. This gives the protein CASSSQTSGSYEQYF.